Only one count was recorded for the clone carrying this TCR beta chain. The data derive from a study of T cell changes during pregnancy in multiple sclerosis. The method was immunoSEQ multiplex PCR; TCRdb's version includes in-frame clones alone and lacks a portion of them. The repertoire consists of some 18,000 clones, with around 87% occurring once and the leading ten covering about 14%. This material consisted of CD8+ T cells from peripheral blood mononuclear cells, taken in the third trimester of pregnancy. This receptor was obtained from a female donor in good health, enrolled as a control in a pregnancy study.

The CDR3 spells CASTLMEGKAFF. CDR3 coding DNA: TGTGCCAGCACTCTGATGGAGGGGAAAGCTTTCTTT. V usage is TRBV13 and J usage is TRBJ1-1, with D maybe TRBD1 (5 bases). The CDR3 is 12 residues long. CDR1 PRHDT and CDR2 FYEKMQ come from the germline V gene (reference sequence). The ends were cut back, 7 bases at V and 9 bases at J, with 15 bases in the middle.